This note documents a single T cell receptor (beta chain) sequence. What it binds is not known. This sample is part of a study of shared clonotypes between healthy human individuals. Points from the study as a whole: In general, naive subsets displayed greater estimated richness than memory subsets did. Naive CD4 clonotype sharing across several donors was 4% to 5%. Incompleteness in sorted-subset sequencing, despite large depth, was shown by rarefaction.

This CDR3 has 15 amino acids. Germline assignment: CDR1 LNHDA and CDR2 SQIVND (reference sequence). V gave up 3 bases and J gave up 2 bases, with 14 bases separating them. Naive CD8 cells, CD45RO-negative and positively selected for CCR7, excluded terminally differentiated effector memory CD45RA+ cells. HIV-negative, healthy adults without recent acute infections or vaccinations were the donors. TCRdb's table, derived via immunoSEQ multiplex PCR, lists solely in-frame clones and lacks some. The table lists about 2 million clones, roughly 94% of them singletons, with 1.2% in the top ten. The genes are TRBV19 and TRBJ2-7; the D gene could be TRBD1 or TRBD2 (5 bases each). The receptor was isolated from a man younger than 35 in good health. Material: naive CD8+ T cells sorted from blood. The CDR3 here is CASSMGPGGTYEQYF. CDR3 DNA: TGTGCCAGTAGTATGGGACCCGGTGGGACCTACGAGCAGTACTTC.